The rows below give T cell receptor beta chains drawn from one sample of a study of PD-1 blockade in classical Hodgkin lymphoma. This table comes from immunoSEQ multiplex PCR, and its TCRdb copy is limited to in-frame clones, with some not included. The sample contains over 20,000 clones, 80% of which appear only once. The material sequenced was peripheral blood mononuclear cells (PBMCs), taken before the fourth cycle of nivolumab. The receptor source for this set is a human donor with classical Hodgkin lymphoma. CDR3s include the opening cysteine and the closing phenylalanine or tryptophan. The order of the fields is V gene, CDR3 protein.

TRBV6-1 CASNQGGTEAFF
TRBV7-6 CASSSGRTGLKAFF
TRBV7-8 CASSLGDASYEQYF
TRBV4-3 CASSQEGWEEQYF
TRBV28 CASSLTLQNSGANVLTF
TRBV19 CASSPGGYEQYF
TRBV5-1 CASSLAGDRAEKLFF
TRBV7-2 CASRQSGTGVAEAFF
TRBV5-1 CASSFNRVNTEAFF
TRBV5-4 CASSFTGRVDTQYF
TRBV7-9 CASSLGQGEETQYF
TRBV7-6 CASSPGQIYEQYF
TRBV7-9 CASRPTGQGSGNTIYF
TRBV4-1 CASSQDIRAHEQFF
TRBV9 CASSAFQGPGETQYF
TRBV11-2 CASSLITPYNEQFF
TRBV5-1 CASSPGGSEETQYF
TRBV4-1 CASSQVAGGLYNEQFF
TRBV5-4 CASSLSGGGGSSYEQYF
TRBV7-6 CASKRAGQETQYF
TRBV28 CASSIFTGGVEKLFF
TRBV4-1 CASSPVFRLAGGPGRNIQYF
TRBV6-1 CASSESREGYYGYTF
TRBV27 CASSLYKGGETQYF
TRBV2 CASAMSRGGNTIYF
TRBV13 CASSLIKGRPVSGNTIYF
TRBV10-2 CASSLDRFTSQPQHF
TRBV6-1 CASSENPTLITGIF
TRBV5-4 CASTGFGQGAGGPEAFF
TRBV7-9 CASSLVGMGGELFF
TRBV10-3 CAISELRTGSGNTIYF
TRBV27 CASSSGTGGSGNTIYF
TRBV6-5 CASSYSIIHEQYF
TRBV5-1 CASSLGALGRSYNEQFF
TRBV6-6 CASSYGRGGSNQPQHF
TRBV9 CASSPRWGPGELFF
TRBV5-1 CASRERSQETQYF
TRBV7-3 CASSLRGSYNEQFF